The rows below give T cell receptor beta chains drawn from one sample of a study of CD8 T cells in ankylosing spondylitis. TCRdb re-analysed the 5' RACE reads in MiXCR, keeping a single row per CDR3 protein. The sample yields some 450,000 distinct CDR3 sequences, roughly 15% seen once. Sequencing was done on a sample of blood, either unsorted or a sorted T cell fraction (not recorded which). These receptors all stem from a male donor with ankylosing spondylitis. The CDR3 runs from the conserved cysteine through the conserved F or W. The D gene is left open where the match is weak. Expanded clones get a size class; other rows say once, few or many, or leave the size out.

D: TRBD2; J: TRBJ2-1; size: NA; V: TRBV27; CDR3: CASSLPAGGDEQFF; DNA: TGTGCCAGCAGTTTACCTGCGGGGGGCGATGAGCAGTTCTTC
D: TRBD1; J: TRBJ2-1; size: NA; V: TRBV24-1; CDR3: CATSQRQGYNEQFF; DNA: TGTGCCACCAGCCAAAGACAGGGCTACAATGAGCAGTTCTTC
D: TRBD2; J: TRBJ2-1; size: many; V: TRBV20-1; CDR3: CSAATSGGRSYNEQFF; DNA: TGCAGTGCAGCGACTAGCGGGGGGCGCTCCTACAATGAGCAGTTCTTC
D: NA; J: TRBJ1-5; size: NA; V: TRBV7-8; CDR3: CASSLGQALGQPQHF; DNA: TGTGCCAGCAGCTTAGGTCAGGCTCTAGGACAGCCCCAGCATTTT
D: NA; J: TRBJ1-5; size: many; V: TRBV11-2; CDR3: CASSLGTGDHQPQHF; DNA: TGTGCCAGCAGCTTAGGCACAGGAGACCATCAGCCCCAGCATTTT
D: NA; J: TRBJ2-2; size: many; V: TRBV4-3; CDR3: CASSQINLGELFF; DNA: TGCGCCAGCAGCCAAATTAATCTCGGGGAGCTGTTTTTT
D: TRBD2; J: TRBJ2-1; size: NA; V: TRBV3-1; CDR3: CASSFQREGPQDEQFF; DNA: TGTGCCAGCAGCTTTCAGCGGGAGGGCCCCCAGGATGAGCAGTTCTTC
D: NA; J: TRBJ2-1; size: NA; V: TRBV20-1; CDR3: CSAERGEAYNEQFF; DNA: TGCAGTGCTGAGAGGGGGGAGGCCTACAATGAGCAGTTCTTC
D: TRBD2; J: TRBJ2-2; size: few; V: TRBV7-2; CDR3: CASRTSGGVNTGELFF; DNA: TGTGCCAGCAGAACTAGCGGGGGGGTCAACACCGGGGAGCTGTTTTTT
D: TRBD2; J: TRBJ2-3; size: NA; V: TRBV28; CDR3: CASSPERGLTDTQYF; DNA: TGTGCCAGCAGCCCGGAGCGGGGCCTCACAGATACGCAGTATTTT
D: TRBD2; J: TRBJ2-1; size: NA; V: TRBV20-1; CDR3: CSADDSGTSYNEQFF; DNA: TGCAGTGCTGACGATAGCGGGACCTCCTACAATGAGCAGTTCTTC
D: NA; J: TRBJ2-7; size: NA; V: TRBV12-3/TRBV12-4; CDR3: CARSFMRTSYEQYF; DNA: TGTGCCAGGAGTTTTATGCGGACCTCCTACGAGCAGTACTTC